Listed below are T cell receptor beta chains from one sample, sequenced in a study of CXCR3-negative and CXCR3-positive naive CD8 T cells. TCRdb reprocessed the 5' RACE reads, with one entry per CDR3 protein and no DNA. Its table lists 70,000 to 100,000 distinct CDR3 sequences. The sequenced sample was naive CXCR3- CD8+ T cells from blood. Receptors originate from a human donor in good health. Some clones in this sample may be carry-over from other donors' samples. CDR3s include the opening cysteine and the closing phenylalanine or tryptophan.

j_call v_call cdr3_aa
TRBJ2-7 TRBV20-1 CSAAARGNSYEQYF
TRBJ2-2 TRBV25-1 CASSESEIGELFF
TRBJ1-2 TRBV9 CASSVEPGTNYGYTF
TRBJ2-7 TRBV15 CATSRALAGAYEQYF
TRBJ1-1 TRBV29-1 CSVTWDGTEAFF
TRBJ2-2 TRBV7-9 CASSLARIQLNTGELFF
TRBJ1-1 TRBV29-1 CSVVRGWGDGVGF
TRBJ1-4 TRBV4-3 CASSLGQGEMEKLFF
TRBJ2-2 TRBV7-9 CASSESGTGELFF
TRBJ1-5 TRBV12-5 CASGPTGGPQHF
TRBJ2-3 TRBV7-3 CASSPSDRGENTQYF
TRBJ2-3 TRBV12-3/TRBV12-4 CASSASPVEGPPGGTQYF
TRBJ2-2 TRBV5-6 CASSLIRWNTGELFF
TRBJ1-1 TRBV2 CASSQPAGIDTEAFF
TRBJ1-6 TRBV9 CASSVGRDRSSPLHF
TRBJ1-2 TRBV20-1 CSARDQRNAYGYTF
TRBJ2-1 TRBV29-1 CSVESGYTSGSGEQFF
TRBJ2-5 TRBV29-1 CSVTPGQGAWDTQYF
TRBJ2-7 TRBV23-1 CASSQWDRDYEQYF
TRBJ2-3 TRBV7-2 CASSLLVLWGSTDTQYF
TRBJ2-2 TRBV29-1 CSVLTGLGELFF
TRBJ2-7 TRBV29-1 CSVVASGRYEQYF
TRBJ1-5 TRBV20-1 CSAREDRTGSYSNQPQHF
TRBJ1-2 TRBV18 CASSPPVSAANYGYTF
TRBJ1-2 TRBV4-2 CASSYHIGDRVDGYTF
TRBJ2-3 TRBV19 CASSIMASGSSNLTQYF
TRBJ1-2 TRBV7-8 CASTPDTVQPYGYTF
TRBJ2-1 TRBV7-9 CASSPLSGAEQFF
TRBJ1-1 TRBV19 CASTGKNPEAFF
TRBJ2-7 TRBV4-3 CASSQGQHEPPYEQYF
TRBJ2-7 TRBV7-7 CASSRTGTGSSYEQYF
TRBJ2-5 TRBV20-1 CSAREPVAQETQYF
TRBJ1-5 TRBV7-9 CASSLAGSSNQPQHF
TRBJ2-1 TRBV6-2/TRBV6-3 CASSFSHEQFF
TRBJ1-2 TRBV19 CASSIAQGHGYTF
TRBJ2-1 TRBV7-9 CASSTGLAGVENEQFF
TRBJ2-1 TRBV20-1 CSASPPVGAATLGNEQFF
TRBJ2-7 TRBV11-3 CASSFGGGASYEQYF
TRBJ1-1 TRBV7-6 CASSPDRGGEAFF
TRBJ1-2 TRBV29-1 CSVAVLGGYTF
TRBJ2-5 TRBV11-3 CASSLGQAGETQYF
TRBJ2-2 TRBV29-1 CGGFGGASDTGELFF
TRBJ2-2 TRBV3-1 CASSQVWGDMTSGVNTGELFF
TRBJ2-5 TRBV6-2/TRBV6-3 CASRPGTGSAQYF
TRBJ2-7 TRBV10-3 CAISESNYEQYF
TRBJ2-1 TRBV7-9 CASSRVAGGYYNEQFF
TRBJ1-2 TRBV12-3/TRBV12-4 CASRGSDGYTF
TRBJ2-1 TRBV5-1 CASSFGTGLYNEQFF
TRBJ1-1 TRBV20-1 CSARGLHRDTEAFF
TRBJ2-1 TRBV7-3 CASSSPGQGLDNEQFF
TRBJ2-3 TRBV12-3/TRBV12-4 CASIPSGGLTDTQYF
TRBJ1-1 TRBV5-1 CASGQGGNAEAFF
TRBJ1-3 TRBV7-9 CASSDRGTGNTIYF